The entry below gives a single T cell receptor (beta chain) sequence along with its context. A few counts support this clonotype. Its antigen is still unknown. No quality values exist for individual bases; no much larger clone is one base distant. The entry originates in a study of yellow fever vaccine responses in identical twins (dated by TCRdb to between 2018 and 2020). General notes on the study: In the study, vaccine-responding T cell clones were precisely tracked in identical twins. On the study overall, not on this receptor specifically: According to the authors, the vaccine-induced T cell response in identical twins seemed to be partly convergent and partly specific to each individual.

Taken from cysteine to phenylalanine, the CDR3 has 13 residues. Left in the record is the CDR3 DNA by itself, 39 bases read in frame from the first base. V is cut by 4 bases and J by 6 bases, and the space between the germline ends is 11 bases. For CDR1 and CDR2, the germline V gene (reference sequence) lists SGHNT and YYREEE. The library was obtained by RT-PCR. The instrument given in TCRdb is Illumina HiSeq 2500. TCRdb's own reprocessing of the public reads used fastp at Q25 and MiXCR and kept productive beta chains. Entries that share a CDR3 protein sequence are merged under the most common genes and DNA. The sample table lists some 1,800 distinct CDR3 sequences, roughly 83% of them with a count of one. The ten largest clones take up approximately 6.2% of the sample.

The sample here was T cells from blood (PBMCs), unsorted or a sorted subset (not recorded which), taken before or after yellow fever vaccination (not recorded which). This TCR derives from a woman aged 18-29 years who received the yellow fever vaccine. Donor details come from another sample of the same person, matched by shared clones. The chain links TRBV5-4 with TRBJ1-3; no D gene can be assigned with confidence. CDR3 region: CASSPDLSNTIYF. The DNA sequence is as follows: TGTGCCAGCAGCCCGGACTTGTCAAACACCATATATTTT.